Here is one TCR beta chain with its context. One end of the junction does not line up with germline, which may come from a read error. This sample is drawn from a study of T-cell memory formation after mild COVID-19. TCRdb called the 5' RACE reads again in MiXCR, with one record for every CDR3 protein. The table lists 560,000 or so distinct CDR3 sequences, around a sixth of them singletons, with roughly 7.7% in the top ten. There are 16 residues in the CDR3. The V call is TRBV12-3 or TRBV12-4, the J call TRBJ2-1, with D perhaps matching TRBD2 (5 bases). The receptor was isolated from an adult woman who had mild COVID-19 (a few samples of this study predate the infection). Cell type and time point are not known. What was sequenced was PBMCs or a T cell subset sorted from them (not recorded which). CDR3 sequence (DNA): TGTGCCATCAGTTTGGGAGAGAATGGCCCCGCCAACGGGCAGTTCTTC. This sequence encodes CAISLGENGPANGQFF.